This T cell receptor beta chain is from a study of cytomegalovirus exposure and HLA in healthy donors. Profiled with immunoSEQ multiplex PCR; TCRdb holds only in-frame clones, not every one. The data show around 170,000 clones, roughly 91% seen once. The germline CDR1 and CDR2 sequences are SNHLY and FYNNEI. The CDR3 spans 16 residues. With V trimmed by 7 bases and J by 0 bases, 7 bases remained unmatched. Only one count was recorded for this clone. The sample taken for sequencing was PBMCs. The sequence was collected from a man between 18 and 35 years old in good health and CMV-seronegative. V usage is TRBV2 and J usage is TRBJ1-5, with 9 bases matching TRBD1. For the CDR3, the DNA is TGTGCCAGCACAAATACAGGGGGCGGTAGCAATCAGCCCCAGCATTTT. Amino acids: CASTNTGGGSNQPQHF.